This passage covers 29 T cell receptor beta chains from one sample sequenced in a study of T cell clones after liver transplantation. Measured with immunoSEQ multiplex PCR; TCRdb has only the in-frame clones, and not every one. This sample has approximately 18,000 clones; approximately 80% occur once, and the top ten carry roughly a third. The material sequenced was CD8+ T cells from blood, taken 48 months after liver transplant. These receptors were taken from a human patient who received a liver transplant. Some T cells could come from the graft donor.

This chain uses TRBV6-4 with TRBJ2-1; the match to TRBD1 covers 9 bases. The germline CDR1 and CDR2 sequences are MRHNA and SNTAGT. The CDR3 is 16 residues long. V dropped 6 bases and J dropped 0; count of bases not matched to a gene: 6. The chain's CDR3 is CASRAQGASSYNEQFF. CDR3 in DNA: TGTGCCAGCAGGGCACAGGGGGCTAGCTCCTACAATGAGCAGTTCTTC.

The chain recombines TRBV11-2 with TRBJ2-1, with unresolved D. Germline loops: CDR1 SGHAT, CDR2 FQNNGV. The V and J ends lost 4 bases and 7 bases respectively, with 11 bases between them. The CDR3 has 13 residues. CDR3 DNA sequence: TGTGCCAGCAGCTCTGAACAAGGGAATGAGCAGTTCTTC. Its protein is CASSSEQGNEQFF.

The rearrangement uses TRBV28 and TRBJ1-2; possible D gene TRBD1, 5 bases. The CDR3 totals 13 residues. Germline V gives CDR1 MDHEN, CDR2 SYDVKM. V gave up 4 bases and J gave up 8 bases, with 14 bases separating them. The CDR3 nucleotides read TGTGCCAGCAGTTCGAATGGGGCCTGGGGCTACACCTTC. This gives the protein CASSSNGAWGYTF.

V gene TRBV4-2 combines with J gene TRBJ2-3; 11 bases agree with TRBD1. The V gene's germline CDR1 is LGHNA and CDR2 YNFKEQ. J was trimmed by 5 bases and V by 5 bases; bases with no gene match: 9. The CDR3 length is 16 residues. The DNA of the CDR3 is TGTGCCAGCAGCAACGTCCGGGACAGGGGGGGAGATACGCAGTATTTT. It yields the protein CASSNVRDRGGDTQYF.

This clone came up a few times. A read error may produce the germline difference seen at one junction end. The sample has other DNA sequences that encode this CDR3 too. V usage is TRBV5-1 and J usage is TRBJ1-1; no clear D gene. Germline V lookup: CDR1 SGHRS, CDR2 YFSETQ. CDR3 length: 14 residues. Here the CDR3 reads CASSFWGVDTEAFF. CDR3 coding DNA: TGTGCCAGCAGCTTTTGGGGAGTTGACACTGAAGCTTTCTTT.

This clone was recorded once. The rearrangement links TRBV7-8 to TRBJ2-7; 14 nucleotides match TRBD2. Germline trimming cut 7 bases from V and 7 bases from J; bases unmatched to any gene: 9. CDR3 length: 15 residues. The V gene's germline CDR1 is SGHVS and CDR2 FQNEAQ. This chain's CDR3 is CASTRLAGGIREQYF. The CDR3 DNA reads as TGTGCCAGCACCCGACTAGCGGGAGGGATTAGGGAGCAGTACTTC.

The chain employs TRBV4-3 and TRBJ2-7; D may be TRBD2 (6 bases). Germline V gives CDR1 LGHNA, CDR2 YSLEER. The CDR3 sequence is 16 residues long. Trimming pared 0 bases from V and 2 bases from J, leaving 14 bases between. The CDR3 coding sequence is TGCGCCAGCAGCCAAGATTCCGTCGGGAGTGCCTACGAGCAGTACTTC. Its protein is CASSQDSVGSAYEQYF.

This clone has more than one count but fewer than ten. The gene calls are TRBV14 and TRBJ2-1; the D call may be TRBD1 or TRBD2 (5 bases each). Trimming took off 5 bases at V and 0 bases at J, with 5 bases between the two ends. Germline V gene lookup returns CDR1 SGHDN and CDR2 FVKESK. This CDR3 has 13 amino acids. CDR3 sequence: CASSGGSYNEQFF. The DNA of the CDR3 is TGTGCCAGCAGCGGGGGCTCCTACAATGAGCAGTTCTTC.

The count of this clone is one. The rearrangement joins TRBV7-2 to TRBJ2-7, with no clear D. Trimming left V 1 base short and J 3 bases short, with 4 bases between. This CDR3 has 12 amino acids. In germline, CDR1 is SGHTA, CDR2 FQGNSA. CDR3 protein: CASSLGVYEQYF. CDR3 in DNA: TGTGCCAGCAGCTTAGGGGTCTACGAGCAGTACTTC.

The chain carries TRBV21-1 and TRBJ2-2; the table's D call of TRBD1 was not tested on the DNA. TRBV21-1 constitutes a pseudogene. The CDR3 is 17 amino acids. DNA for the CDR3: TGTGCCAGCAGCAGAGTTCCGGGACAGGGTGATACCGGGGAGCTGTTTTTT. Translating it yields CASSRVPGQGDTGELFF.

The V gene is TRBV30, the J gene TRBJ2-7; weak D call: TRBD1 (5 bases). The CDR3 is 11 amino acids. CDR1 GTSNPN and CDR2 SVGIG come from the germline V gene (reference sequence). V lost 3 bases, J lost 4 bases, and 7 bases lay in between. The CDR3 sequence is CAWRTAYEQYF. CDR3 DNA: TGTGCCTGGAGGACAGCTTACGAGCAGTACTTC.

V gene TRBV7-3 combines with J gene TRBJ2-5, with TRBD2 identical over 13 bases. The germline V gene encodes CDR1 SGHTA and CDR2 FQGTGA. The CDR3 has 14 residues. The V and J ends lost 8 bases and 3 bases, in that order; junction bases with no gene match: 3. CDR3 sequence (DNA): TGTGCCAGCCGCGGACTAGCGGGGGAAGAGACCCAGTACTTC. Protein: CASRGLAGEETQYF. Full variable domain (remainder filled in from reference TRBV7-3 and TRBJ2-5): GAGVSQTPSNKVTEKGKYVELRCDPISGHTALYWYRQSLGQGPEFLIYFQGTGAADDSGLPNDRFFAVRPEGSVSTLKIQRTERGDSAVYLCASRGLAGEETQYFGPGTRLLVL.

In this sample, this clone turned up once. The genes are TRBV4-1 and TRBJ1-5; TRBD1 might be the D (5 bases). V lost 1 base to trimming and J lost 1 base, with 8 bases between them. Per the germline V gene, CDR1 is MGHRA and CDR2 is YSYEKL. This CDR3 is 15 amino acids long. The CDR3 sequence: CASSQAAGSNQPQHF. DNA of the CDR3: TGCGCCAGCAGCCAAGCCGCAGGGAGCAATCAGCCCCAGCATTTT.

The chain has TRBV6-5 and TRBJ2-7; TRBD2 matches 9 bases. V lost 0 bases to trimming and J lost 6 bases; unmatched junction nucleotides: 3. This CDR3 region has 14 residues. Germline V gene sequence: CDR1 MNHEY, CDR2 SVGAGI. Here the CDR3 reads CASSYSGTSSEQYF. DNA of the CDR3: TGTGCCAGCAGTTACTCAGGGACTAGCAGCGAGCAGTACTTC.

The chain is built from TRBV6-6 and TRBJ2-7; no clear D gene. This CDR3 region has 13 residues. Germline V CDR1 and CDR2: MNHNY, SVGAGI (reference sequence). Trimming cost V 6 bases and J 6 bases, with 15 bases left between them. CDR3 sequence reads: CASSGGATGEQYF. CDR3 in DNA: TGTGCCAGCAGCGGTGGAGCAACCGGCGAGCAGTACTTC.

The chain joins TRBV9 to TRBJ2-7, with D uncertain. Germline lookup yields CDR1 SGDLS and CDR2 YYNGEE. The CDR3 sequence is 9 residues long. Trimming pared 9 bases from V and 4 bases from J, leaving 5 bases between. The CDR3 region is CAIIYEQYF. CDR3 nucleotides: TGTGCCATTATATACGAGCAGTACTTC. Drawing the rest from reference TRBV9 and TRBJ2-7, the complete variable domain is DSGVTQTPKHLITATGQRVTLRCSPRSGDLSVYWYQQSLDQGLQFLIQYYNGEERAKGNILERFSAQQFPDLHSELNLSSLELGDSALYFCAIIYEQYFGPGTRLTVT.

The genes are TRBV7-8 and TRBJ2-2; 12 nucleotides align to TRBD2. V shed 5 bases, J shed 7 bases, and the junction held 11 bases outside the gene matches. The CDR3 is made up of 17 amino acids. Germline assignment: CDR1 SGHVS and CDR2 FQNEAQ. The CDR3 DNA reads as TGTGCCAGCAGCCGGCAGAGACTAGCGGGAGCGGGCGGGGAGCTGTTTTTT. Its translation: CASSRQRLAGAGGELFF. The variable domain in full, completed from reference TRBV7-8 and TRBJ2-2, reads GAGVSQSPRYKVAKRGQDVALRCDPISGHVSLFWYQQALGQGPEFLTYFQNEAQLDKSGLPSDRFFAERPEGSVSTLKIQRTQQEDSAVYLCASSRQRLAGAGGELFFGEGSRLTVL.

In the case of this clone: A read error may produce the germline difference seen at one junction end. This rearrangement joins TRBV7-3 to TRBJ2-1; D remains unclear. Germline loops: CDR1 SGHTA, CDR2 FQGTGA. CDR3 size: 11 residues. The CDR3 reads CASSSNNEQFF. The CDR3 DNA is TGTGCCAGCAGCTCCAACAATGAGCAGTTCTTC.

The CDR3 DNA reads as TGTGCCAGCAGCCCGGACATCAGCTCCTACAATGAGCAGTTCTTC. This codes for CASSPDISSYNEQFF. The chain is built from TRBV5-5 and TRBJ2-1, with TRBD1 as a possible D gene (5 bases). Germline CDR1 and CDR2: SGHKS and YYEKEE (reference sequence). CDR3 length equals 15 residues. V was trimmed by 4 bases and J by 0 bases, leaving 11 bases between them.

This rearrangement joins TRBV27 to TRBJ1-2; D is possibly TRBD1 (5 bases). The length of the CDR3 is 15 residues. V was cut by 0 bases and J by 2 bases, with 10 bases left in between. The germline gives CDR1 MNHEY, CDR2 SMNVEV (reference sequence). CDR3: CASSLSGRVNYGYTF. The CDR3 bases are TGTGCCAGCAGTTTATCGGGACGGGTGAACTATGGCTACACCTTC.

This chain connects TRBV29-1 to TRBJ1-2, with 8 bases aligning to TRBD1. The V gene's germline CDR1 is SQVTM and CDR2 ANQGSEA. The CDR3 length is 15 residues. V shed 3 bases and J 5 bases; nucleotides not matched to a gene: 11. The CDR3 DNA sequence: TGCAGCGTTGAGGACCCCAGGGGGCGGAGGTATGGCTACACCTTC. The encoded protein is CSVEDPRGRRYGYTF.

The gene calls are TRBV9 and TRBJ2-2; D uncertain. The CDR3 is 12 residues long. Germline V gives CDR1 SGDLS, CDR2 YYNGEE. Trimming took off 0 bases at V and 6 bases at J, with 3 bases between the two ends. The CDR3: CASSVAPGELFF. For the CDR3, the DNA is TGTGCCAGCAGCGTAGCCCCCGGGGAGCTGTTTTTT.

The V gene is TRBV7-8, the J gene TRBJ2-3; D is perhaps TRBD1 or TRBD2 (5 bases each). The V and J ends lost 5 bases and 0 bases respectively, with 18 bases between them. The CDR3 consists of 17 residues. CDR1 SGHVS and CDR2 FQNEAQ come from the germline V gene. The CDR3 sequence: CASSQGRGRTSTDTQYF. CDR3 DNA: TGTGCCAGCAGCCAGGGCCGGGGCCGAACTAGCACAGATACGCAGTATTTT. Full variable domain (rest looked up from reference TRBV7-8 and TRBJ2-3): GAGVSQSPRYKVAKRGQDVALRCDPISGHVSLFWYQQALGQGPEFLTYFQNEAQLDKSGLPSDRFFAERPEGSVSTLKIQRTQQEDSAVYLCASSQGRGRTSTDTQYFGPGTRLTVL.

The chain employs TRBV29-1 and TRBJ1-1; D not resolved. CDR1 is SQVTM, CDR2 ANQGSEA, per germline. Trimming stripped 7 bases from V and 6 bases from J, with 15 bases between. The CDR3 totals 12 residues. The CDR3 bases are TGCAGCGCATACCCGGACGGACCTGAAGCTTTCTTT. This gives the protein CSAYPDGPEAFF.

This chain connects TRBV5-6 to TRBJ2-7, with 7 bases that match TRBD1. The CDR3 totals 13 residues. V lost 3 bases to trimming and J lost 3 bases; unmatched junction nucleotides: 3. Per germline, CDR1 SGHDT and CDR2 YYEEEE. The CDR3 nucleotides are TGTGCCAGCAGCTGGGGGACAGACTACGAGCAGTACTTC. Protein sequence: CASSWGTDYEQYF. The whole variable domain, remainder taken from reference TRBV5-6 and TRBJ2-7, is DAGVTQSPTHLIKTRGQQVTLRCSPKSGHDTVSWYQQALGQGPQFIFQYYEEEERQRGNFPDRFSGHQFPNYSSELNVNALLLGDSALYLCASSWGTDYEQYFGPGTRLTVT.

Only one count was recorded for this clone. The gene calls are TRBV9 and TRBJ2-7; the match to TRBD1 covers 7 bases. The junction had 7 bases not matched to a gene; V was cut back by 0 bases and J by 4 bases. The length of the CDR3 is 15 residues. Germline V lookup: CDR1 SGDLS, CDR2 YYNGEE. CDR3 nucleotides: TGTGCCAGCAGCGTAGCAGGGGGACCTTCATACGAGCAGTACTTC. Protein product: CASSVAGGPSYEQYF.

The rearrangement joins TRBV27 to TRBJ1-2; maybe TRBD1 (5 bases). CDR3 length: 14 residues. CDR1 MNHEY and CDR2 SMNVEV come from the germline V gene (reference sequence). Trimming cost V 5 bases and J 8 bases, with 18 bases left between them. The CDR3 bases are TGTGCCAGCAGTCCTCGGGGGGTCCCCTCAGGCTACACCTTC. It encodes CASSPRGVPSGYTF.

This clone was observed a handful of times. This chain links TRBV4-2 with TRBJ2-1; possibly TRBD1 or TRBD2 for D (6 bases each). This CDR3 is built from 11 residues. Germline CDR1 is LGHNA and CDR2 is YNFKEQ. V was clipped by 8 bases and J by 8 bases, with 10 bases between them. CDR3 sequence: CASGRTDEQFF. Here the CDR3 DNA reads TGTGCCAGCGGGAGGACAGATGAGCAGTTCTTC.

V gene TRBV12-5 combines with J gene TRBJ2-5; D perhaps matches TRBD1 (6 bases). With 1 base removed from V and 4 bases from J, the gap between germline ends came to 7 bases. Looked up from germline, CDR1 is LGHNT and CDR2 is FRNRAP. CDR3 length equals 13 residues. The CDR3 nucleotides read TGTGCTAGTGGTTTGGGAGGGGGAGAGACCCAGTACTTC. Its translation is CASGLGGGETQYF. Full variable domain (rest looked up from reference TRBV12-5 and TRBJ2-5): DARVTQTPRHKVTEMGQEVTMRCQPILGHNTVFWYRQTMMQGLELLAYFRNRAPLDDSGMPKDRFSAEMPDATLATLKIQPSEPRDSAVYFCASGLGGGETQYFGPGTRLLVL.